Below, 24 T cell receptor beta chains from the same sample are listed, as sequenced in a study of CD8+CD57+ T cells in acquired aplastic anemia. Genomic DNA templated the TCR beta VDJ and CDR3 profiling. TCRdb called the reads again in MiXCR, with one record for every CDR3 protein. Of about 58,000 distinct CDR3 sequences detected, approximately 50% appear once; the ten largest clones hold roughly 15%. The sequenced patients had an expansion of CD8+CD57+ cells seen by flow cytometry. Specimen: sorted CD4+, CD8+, or CD8+CD57+ T cells (not recorded which) from PBMCs. Receptor source: a human donor with aplastic anemia.

The CDR3 DNA reads TGCAGCGTTGCGGGACACAGCATGGATACGCAGTATTTT. It yields the protein CSVAGHSMDTQYF. This rearrangement joins TRBV29-1 to TRBJ2-3; tentative D call: TRBD1 (6 bases). The length of the CDR3 is 13 residues. CDR1 and CDR2 (germline): SQVTM, ANQGSEA. Trimming left V 4 bases short and J 6 bases short, with 14 bases between.

This sequence joins TRBV2 and TRBJ2-7; 7 bases fit TRBD1. CDR3 length: 15 amino acids. The V segment lost 5 bases and the J segment 1 base; nucleotides outside the gene matches: 8. CDR1 and CDR2 from the germline V gene are SNHLY and FYNNEI. CDR3 in amino acids: CASSREQGFSYEQYF. The CDR3 DNA reads TGTGCCAGCAGTCGGGAACAGGGGTTTTCCTACGAGCAGTACTTC.

CDR3 residues: CASSEALQGGYNEQFF. For the CDR3, the DNA is TGTGCCAGCAGTGAAGCGCTTCAGGGAGGCTACAATGAGCAGTTCTTC. The chain is built from TRBV2 and TRBJ2-1; tentative D call: TRBD2 (6 bases). V lost 0 bases to trimming and J lost 3 bases, with 12 bases between them. The germline V gene encodes CDR1 SNHLY and CDR2 FYNNEI. The CDR3 sequence is 16 residues long.

This clonotype has just a few counts. The chain carries TRBV10-3 and TRBJ1-1, with 7 bases fitting TRBD1. The CDR3 runs to 16 residues. V trimming: 2 bases; J trimming: 1 base; junction bases outside the gene matches: 7. Per the germline V gene, CDR1 is ENHRY and CDR2 is SYGVKD. The CDR3 here is CAISEPTGWGNTEAFF. CDR3 coding DNA: TGTGCCATCAGTGAGCCGACAGGGTGGGGGAACACTGAAGCTTTCTTT.

This clonotype came up a few times. This rearrangement joins TRBV29-1 to TRBJ2-7, with D possibly matching TRBD1 (6 bases). V was cut by 7 bases and J by 6 bases, with 16 bases left in between. Germline assignment: CDR1 SQVTM and CDR2 ANQGSEA. The CDR3 has 12 residues. In nucleotides, the CDR3 is TGCAGCGCCGAGCAAGAGGGGGTCGAGCAGTACTTC. It specifies CSAEQEGVEQYF.

This clonotype rates as medium-sized. The chain recombines TRBV25-1 with TRBJ2-1; D gene uncertain. CDR3 length: 14 amino acids. V shed 6 bases and J shed 5 bases, with 14 bases lying between them. CDR1 is MGHDK and CDR2 is SYGVNS in the germline V gene. The CDR3 loop is CASRPPGGNNEQFF. CDR3 in DNA: TGTGCCAGCAGGCCCCCGGGCGGCAACAATGAGCAGTTCTTC.

The chain couples TRBV5-1 to TRBJ2-3; 7 bases agree with TRBD2. Germline values: CDR1 SGHRS, CDR2 YFSETQ. There are 16 residues in the CDR3. Germline trimming cut 6 bases from V and 3 bases from J; bases unmatched to any gene: 13. The CDR3 DNA reads TGCGCCAGCACCATAATGTGGGGGGGTCCGACAGATACGCAGTATTTT. It is translated as CASTIMWGGPTDTQYF.

This clonotype occurred a few times. The chain recombines TRBV25-1 with TRBJ1-6; D ambiguous. The germline CDR1 and CDR2 sequences are MGHDK and SYGVNS. The CDR3 is 13 residues long. The V gene lost 4 bases and the J gene lost 6 bases, with 7 bases spanning the gap. The CDR3 coding sequence is TGTGCCAGCAGTGGGCAGACTAATTCACCCCTCCACTTT. This codes for CASSGQTNSPLHF.

This clonotype was recorded once. This chain links TRBV5-6 with TRBJ2-3; 8 nucleotides match TRBD2. V was clipped by 7 bases and J by 2 bases; unmatched bases: 6. The CDR3 loop spans 14 amino acids. Germline V gene lookup returns CDR1 SGHDT and CDR2 YYEEEE. The CDR3: CASSSGGTTDTQYF. The DNA of the CDR3 is TGTGCCAGCTCGTCGGGGGGGACCACAGATACGCAGTATTTT. Filled out from reference TRBV5-6 and TRBJ2-3, the complete variable domain reads DAGVTQSPTHLIKTRGQQVTLRCSPKSGHDTVSWYQQALGQGPQFIFQYYEEEERQRGNFPDRFSGHQFPNYSSELNVNALLLGDSALYLCASSSGGTTDTQYFGPGTRLTVL.

The rearrangement joins TRBV9 to TRBJ2-7; 7 bases are a match to TRBD1. Per the germline V gene, CDR1 is SGDLS and CDR2 is YYNGEE. This CDR3 spans 14 amino acids. The trim removed 2 bases at V and 7 bases at J, leaving 9 bases unmatched. CDR3 nucleotide sequence: TGTGCCAGCAGCGTTGGGACAGCTAATGGGGAGCAGTACTTC. Amino acid sequence: CASSVGTANGEQYF.

The V call is TRBV5-4, the J call TRBJ2-7; TRBD1 agrees at 10 bases. Germline lookup yields CDR1 SGHNT and CDR2 YYREEE (reference sequence). V shed 1 base, J shed 4 bases, and the junction held 11 bases outside the gene matches. CDR3 size: 17 residues. CDR3: CASSLSPGDRGFYEQYV. Here the CDR3 DNA reads TGTGCCAGCAGCTTGTCTCCCGGGGACAGGGGTTTTTACGAGCAGTACGTC.

The chain uses TRBV29-1 and TRBJ2-1, with D possibly being TRBD2 (5 bases). V was trimmed by 4 bases and J by 5 bases, leaving 15 bases between them. This CDR3 spans 14 amino acids. CDR1 is SQVTM and CDR2 is ANQGSEA in the germline V gene. Written as DNA, the CDR3 is TGCAGCGTTGTACCTAGCTCATACCACAATGAGCAGTTCTTC. This translates into CSVVPSSYHNEQFF.

V gene TRBV12-3 or TRBV12-4 combines with J gene TRBJ2-5, with 10 bases lining up with TRBD2. Unmatched junction bases numbered 15, after V lost 6 bases and J lost 2 bases. The CDR3 sequence is 18 residues long. CDR3 sequence reads: CASRLGGLAGELQETQYF. CDR3 in DNA: TGTGCCAGCAGACTCGGTGGGCTAGCGGGGGAATTACAAGAGACCCAGTACTTC.

Turning to this clonotype: Since a much larger clone is just one base distant, this may be a read error. This chain uses TRBV4-1 with TRBJ2-5, with 10 positions matching TRBD2. The V segment lost 0 bases and the J segment 7 bases; nucleotides outside the gene matches: 5. CDR1 and CDR2 from the germline V gene are MGHRA and YSYEKL. This CDR3 region has 15 residues. The CDR3 DNA follows: TGCGCCAGCAGCCAAGAGGAGGGACTAGCGAGGACCCAGTACTTC. The encoded protein is CASSQEEGLARTQYF.

This clonotype showed up just a few times. The CDR3 here is CASSPATAGGSGANVLTF. As DNA, the CDR3 is TGTGCCAGCAGTCCCGCTACAGCCGGTGGCTCTGGGGCCAACGTCCTGACTTTC. The rearrangement links TRBV6-1 to TRBJ2-6, with D unresolved. This CDR3 has 18 amino acids. Germline V lookup: CDR1 MNHNS, CDR2 SASEGT. The V gene lost 5 bases and the J gene lost 0 bases, with 17 bases spanning the gap.

Only a few counts were recorded for this clonotype. The gene calls are TRBV4-1 and TRBJ2-7; D is undetermined. The V gene's germline CDR1 is MGHRA and CDR2 YSYEKL. Trimming removed 0 bases from V and 0 bases from J, with 6 bases in between. The CDR3 has 14 amino acids. Here the CDR3 DNA reads TGCGCCAGCAGCCAAGAAGGGATCTCCTACGAGCAGTACTTC. Protein product: CASSQEGISYEQYF.

This clonotype was counted a single time. The CDR3, as DNA: TGTGCCACCATGGGGCAGGGGCCCACTGAAGCTTTCTTT. Protein: CATMGQGPTEAFF. V gene TRBV15 combines with J gene TRBJ1-1, with a possible D match to TRBD1 (6 bases). Looked up from germline, CDR1 is LNHNV and CDR2 is YYDKDF (reference sequence). The CDR3 contains 13 residues. Between the trimmed V and J ends, which lost 7 bases and 4 bases, there was a span of 13 bases.

This clonotype has a count of ten or more. This chain joins TRBV5-1 and TRBJ2-7; 7 bases agree with TRBD2. The junction had 5 bases not matched to a gene; V was cut back by 0 bases and J by 8 bases. Germline CDR1 and CDR2: SGHRS and YFSETQ. The CDR3 totals 13 residues. CDR3 loop: CASSLATGGKQYF. In DNA form, the CDR3 reads TGCGCCAGCAGCTTGGCCACGGGAGGCAAGCAGTACTTC.

This clonotype was counted only a few times. The chain is built from TRBV4-3 and TRBJ2-3; no reliable D call. The CDR3 contains 15 residues. Germline CDR1 is LGHNA and CDR2 is YSLEER. V was trimmed by 0 bases and J by 0 bases, leaving 7 bases between them. CDR3 protein: CASSQDYRSTDTQYF. CDR3 coding DNA: TGCGCCAGCAGCCAAGATTACAGAAGCACAGATACGCAGTATTTT.

The CDR3 nucleotides are TGTGCCAGTTGGGAAGGGGGTTCTGAAGCTTTCTTT. Protein product: CASWEGGSEAFF. The chain recombines TRBV2 with TRBJ1-1, with D perhaps TRBD1 (6 bases). The germline CDR1 and CDR2 sequences are SNHLY and FYNNEI. The CDR3 sequence is 12 residues long. Deletions cut 9 bases from V and 6 bases from J, with 14 bases between. Looking up the rest from reference TRBV2 and TRBJ1-1 gives the full variable domain: EPEVTQTPSHQVTQMGQEVILRCVPISNHLYFYWYRQILGQKVEFLVSFYNNEISEKSEIFDDQFSVERPDGSNFTLKIRSTKLEDSAMYFCASWEGGSEAFFGQGTRLTVV.

The sample holds a few counts of this clonotype. V gene TRBV15 combines with J gene TRBJ2-3; the D is unclear. The V gene lost 3 bases and the J gene lost 1 base, with 8 bases spanning the gap. The CDR3 runs to 14 residues. Germline V gene sequence: CDR1 LNHNV, CDR2 YYDKDF (reference sequence). Here the CDR3 DNA reads TGTGCCACCAGCAGGACTGGACGCACAGATACGCAGTATTTT. Residues: CATSRTGRTDTQYF. Based on the CDR3 plus reference TRBV15 and TRBJ2-3, the full variable domain is DAMVIQNPRYQVTQFGKPVTLSCSQTLNHNVMYWYQQKSSQAPKLLFHYYDKDFNNEADTPDNFQSRRPNTSFCFLDIRSPGLGDTAMYLCATSRTGRTDTQYFGPGTRLTVL.

The rearrangement uses TRBV15 and TRBJ2-1; a weak D match, TRBD2 (6 bases). Germline CDR1 and CDR2: LNHNV and YYDKDF (reference sequence). V lost 4 bases to trimming and J lost 1 base, with 11 bases between them. The CDR3 length is 15 residues. CDR3 DNA sequence: TGTGCCACCAGCACTAGCGCCACGTCCTACAATGAGCAGTTCTTC. This gives the protein CATSTSATSYNEQFF.

V usage is TRBV29-1 and J usage is TRBJ1-1; D not certain. Trimming removed 5 bases from V and 2 bases from J, with 12 bases in between. Germline assignment: CDR1 SQVTM and CDR2 ANQGSEA. The CDR3 runs 13 residues. Here the CDR3 reads CSVPKGPNTEAFF. The CDR3 region has the DNA TGCAGCGTTCCTAAGGGCCCTAACACTGAAGCTTTCTTT.

V and J are TRBV7-8 and TRBJ2-1; 12 nucleotides align to TRBD2. Germline V lookup: CDR1 SGHVS, CDR2 FQNEAQ. The V segment lost 1 base and the J segment 10 bases; nucleotides outside the gene matches: 8. The CDR3 consists of 16 residues. The CDR3 DNA follows: TGTGCCAGCAGCTTAGAACGGGGACTAGCGGGCAGGGAGCAGTTCTTC. Its translation: CASSLERGLAGREQFF.